This T cell receptor beta chain is from a study of blood T cell repertoires in COVID-19 (dated by TCRdb to 2019 to 2021). Background for the entire study: Collaborator samples came from the United States, Italy and Spain and covered acute and convalescent phases of COVID-19. The material from the prospective study consisted of cDNA or gDNA derived from T cells, B-cell-depleted T cells, or PBMCs. Subjects who had been exposed to COVID-19, were actively infected with it, or had recovered from it provided the deeply sampled blood TCRbeta repertoires that made up the dataset. A freely available public database, intended as a resource for researchers studying the immune response to SARS-CoV-2, is where the repertoires were released. The samples were drawn from the first 160 participants of the ongoing ImmuneRACE study and from more than 1,000 subjects provided by 6 global collaborators. A de-identified subject ID, COVID-19 status, age in years and sex were almost always included in the sample metadata. HLA class I and class II types, where available, came from metadata supplied by the sample provider rather than from assay-based typing. Here is what the overall study found, with its caveats: The amount of clinical and demographic metadata varied by source and participant and was provided uncurated.

Note on this clone: Its binding antigen is unknown. No much larger clone is present one base from it, and per-base qualities are unavailable.

The CDR3 holds 15 amino acids from the cysteine to the phenylalanine. Only the CDR3 part of the read is kept: 45 bases, read in frame from the first base. V is pruned by 4 bases and J by 7 bases, leaving 8 bases of the junction without a gene match. Looking up the germline V gene yields CDR1 SGHRS and CDR2 YFSETQ. At one collaborating source in Seattle, patients were enrolled during active infection and were followed longitudinally through the course of disease. Whole blood was collected in K2EDTA tubes by collaborating institutions according to the institutions' own protocols. Collaborator samples were shipped for TCRbeta analysis as frozen whole blood, isolated PBMCs, or DNA extracted from either sample type. TCRbeta CDR3 regions were amplified from genomic DNA using the immunoSEQ Assay, a bias-controlled multiplex PCR. In the source study's methods: Within the assay, amplification of reference gene primers was used to estimate how many nucleated cells each sample contained. Sequence reads were collapsed and filtered to measure the absolute abundance of every unique TCRbeta CDR3 rearrangement. Productive Simpson clonality was computed per sample as the square root of Simpson's diversity index over productive rearrangements. In its TCRdb copy, this immuneACCESS table keeps in-frame sequences only and misses some clones. Where compared with another copy, unresolved V genes explain less than half of these, and the others have no known cause. For V, J and clone size, that table is used; D and trimming come from the DNA. This sample gives 350,000 or so clones in total; roughly 90% of them show up just once. The top ten constitute roughly 4% of the sample.

The chain was built from TRBV5-1 and TRBJ1-2, with 12 central nucleotides matching TRBD1. The source is a woman aged 55-69 years with COVID-19, enrolled during active disease. The sample was peripheral blood. The nucleotide sequence is given as TGCGCCAGCAGCCCCTCGGGACAGGGGGCGGCTGGCTACACCTTC. This codes for CASSPSGQGAAGYTF.